The rows below give T cell receptor beta chains drawn from one sample of a study of tumor-infiltrating lymphocytes in primary liver carcinoma. Each CDR3 protein is one row after TCRdb ran MiXCR on the multiplex PCR reads. The sample has about 26,000 distinct CDR3 sequences; 78% are singletons. The sequenced material came from liver tumor tissue from sampling region 3. These receptors all come from a man aged 35 to 55 with primary liver carcinoma and hepatitis B virus infection. Both conserved end residues are part of each CDR3. D genes are given only for firm matches. Clone size is stated in some rows and not others, as once, few, many or a class when expanded.

TRBV11-2,13,-,TRBJ2-1,-,CVSSLVGAIDQFF,TGTGTCAGCAGTTTAGTGGGAGCGATTGACCAGTTCTTC
TRBV6-1,13,-,TRBJ1-2,medium-sized,CASSPGPNYGYTF,TGTGCCAGCAGCCCAGGCCCTAACTATGGCTACACCTTC
TRBV5-5,15,TRBD1,TRBJ2-1,-,CASSPGQGSYNEQLF,TGTGCTAGTAGCCCTGGACAGGGTTCCTACAACGAGCAGTTATTC
TRBV10-3,14,-,TRBJ2-3,-,CAISGDVGIDTQYF,TGTGCCATCAGTGGGGACGTTGGGATAGATACGCAGTATTTT
TRBV5-1,13,-,TRBJ1-2,-,CVSSSTNTIGYSF,TGCGTCAGCAGTTCGACCAACACTATCGGCTACAGCTTC
TRBV6-2/TRBV6-3,15,-,TRBJ1-3,-,CASSYLEPWSDTIYF,TGTGCCAGCAGTTACTTGGAACCGTGGTCGGACACTATATATTTT
TRBV4-2,15,TRBD2,TRBJ2-2,-,CDTKGTSGTIGELFF,TGTGACACCAAAGGGACTAGCGGGACCATCGGGGAGCTGTTTTTT
TRBV10-3,19,TRBD2,TRBJ2-7,-,CAITIRSGLAGRFFYEQYF,TGTGCCATCACCATACGATCGGGACTAGCGGGAAGGTTCTTCTACGAGCAGTACTTC
TRBV19,17,-,TRBJ2-1,many,CASSPPRPLGGYNEQFF,TGTGCCAGTAGTCCCCCTCGCCCGTTGGGTGGCTACAATGAGCAGTTCTTC
TRBV10-3,15,-,TRBJ2-5,-,CATIESATRQETQYF,TGTGCCACCATTGAGTCGGCTACCAGACAGGAGACCCAGTACTTC
TRBV5-1,12,TRBD2,TRBJ2-7,many,CASNGGSYEQYF,TGCGCCAGCAACGGGGGGTCCTACGAGCAGTACTTC
TRBV13,15,TRBD1,TRBJ2-1,-,CASSLTQGAFVEHFF,TGTGCCAGCAGCTTAACACAGGGGGCCTTCGTTGAGCACTTCTTC
TRBV4-1,14,-,TRBJ1-2,-,CSSSQGNRNYGYTF,TGCTCTAGCAGCCAAGGGAACAGGAACTACGGCTACACCTTC
TRBV6-5,22,-,TRBJ2-6,-,CARSYFQPALTIGYSGANVLTF,TGTGCCAGGAGTTACTTTCAACCTGCCTTGACGATAGGCTACTCTGGGGCCAATGTCCTGACTTTC
TRBV11-2,15,-,TRBJ2-5,-,CASSLVGRRRETQYF,TGTGCCAGCAGCTTAGTAGGTCGGAGACGGGAGACCCAGTATTTC
TRBV5-1,13,-,TRBJ2-7,many,CASSRDGAYEQYF,TGCGCCAGCAGTAGGGACGGAGCCTACGAGCAGTACTTC
TRBV6-6,13,-,TRBJ1-5,-,CASGPTSNQPQHF,TGTGCCAGCGGGCCGACGTCTAATCAGCCCCAGCATTTT
TRBV10-3,14,-,TRBJ1-5,-,CDIWEYEGDQPQHF,TGTGACATCTGGGAGTATGAGGGCGATCAGCCCCAGCATTTT
TRBV10-3,14,-,TRBJ2-7,once,CATSDTLTTYGQYF,TGTGCCACCTCTGACACTTTGACTACCTACGGGCAGTACTTC
TRBV28,12,-,TRBJ1-5,-,CASRKYGQSQHF,TGTGCCAGTCGAAAGTACGGCCAGTCCCAGCATTTT
TRBV20-1,16,TRBD2,TRBJ2-4,many,CSAKGLAELAKNIQYF,TGCAGTGCTAAGGGACTAGCGGAGCTAGCCAAAAACATTCAGTACTTC
TRBV11-2,13,-,TRBJ2-1,-,CANSFDASYERFF,TGTGCCAACAGCTTTGACGCTAGCTATGAACGGTTCTTC
TRBV6-5,12,-,TRBJ2-7,-,CAIGHFSYVQYF,TGTGCCATTGGACACTTCTCCTACGTGCAATACTTC
TRBV12-3/TRBV12-4,18,-,TRBJ2-4,-,CASSLWGGADIPKNIQHF,TGTGCCAGCAGTTTATGGGGTGGGGCAGACATACCCAAAAACATTCAGCACTTC
TRBV11-2,16,-,TRBJ2-7,-,CASSFIQEAIHDEQYF,TGTGCCAGCAGCTTCATACAGGAGGCCATACATGACGAGCAGTATTTC
TRBV20-1,12,-,TRBJ1-1,-,CSARGDGDEAFF,TGCAGTGCTAGGGGGGACGGTGATGAAGCTTTCTTT
TRBV12-3/TRBV12-4,16,-,TRBJ2-7,once,CANSLIGSGVSYELYF,TGTGCCAACAGTTTAATAGGCTCCGGTGTCTCCTACGAGCTGTACTTC
TRBV19,15,-,TRBJ1-1,once,CASSKKGRGNIEAFF,TGTGCCAGTAGTAAGAAGGGAAGAGGGAACATTGAAGCTTTCTTT
TRBV5-1,16,-,TRBJ2-3,-,CANSLRSGDWGDTQYF,TGCGCCAACAGCTTGAGATCGGGGGATTGGGGAGATACGCAGTATTTT